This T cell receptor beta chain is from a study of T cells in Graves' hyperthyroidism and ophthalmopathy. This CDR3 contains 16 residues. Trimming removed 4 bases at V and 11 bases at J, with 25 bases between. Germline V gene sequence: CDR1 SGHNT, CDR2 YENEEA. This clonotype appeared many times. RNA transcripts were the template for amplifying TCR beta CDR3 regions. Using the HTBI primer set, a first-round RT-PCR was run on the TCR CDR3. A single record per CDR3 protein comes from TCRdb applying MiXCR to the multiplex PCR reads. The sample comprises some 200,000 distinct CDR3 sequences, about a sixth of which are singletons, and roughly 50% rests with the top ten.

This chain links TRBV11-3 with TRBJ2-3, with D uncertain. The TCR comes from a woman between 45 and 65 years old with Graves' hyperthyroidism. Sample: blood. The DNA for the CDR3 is TGTGCCAGCAGCTCAGGAGTGGACCAATCGCTGGGGAAGCAGTATTTT. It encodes CASSSGVDQSLGKQYF.